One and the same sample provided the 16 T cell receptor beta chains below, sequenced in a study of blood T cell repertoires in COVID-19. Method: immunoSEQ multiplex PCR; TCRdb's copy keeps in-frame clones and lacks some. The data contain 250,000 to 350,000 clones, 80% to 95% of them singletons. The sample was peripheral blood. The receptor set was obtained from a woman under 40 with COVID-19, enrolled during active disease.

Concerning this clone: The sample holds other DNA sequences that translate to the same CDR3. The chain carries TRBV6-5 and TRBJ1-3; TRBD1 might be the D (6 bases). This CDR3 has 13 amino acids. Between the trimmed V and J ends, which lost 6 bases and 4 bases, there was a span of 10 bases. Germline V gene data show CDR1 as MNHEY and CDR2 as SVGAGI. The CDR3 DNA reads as TGTGCCAGCAGACAGGGTTCGGGAAACACCATATATTTT. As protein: CASRQGSGNTIYF.

CDR3 residues: CASSYRGRPTNEKLFF. Written as DNA, the CDR3 is TGTGCCAGCAGTTACAGGGGGCGACCAACTAATGAAAAACTGTTTTTT. This sequence joins TRBV6-2 or TRBV6-3 and TRBJ1-4; the match to TRBD1 covers 7 bases. V shed 2 bases and J 0 bases; nucleotides not matched to a gene: 3. The germline V gene has CDR1 MNHEY and CDR2 SVGEGT. The CDR3 has 16 residues.

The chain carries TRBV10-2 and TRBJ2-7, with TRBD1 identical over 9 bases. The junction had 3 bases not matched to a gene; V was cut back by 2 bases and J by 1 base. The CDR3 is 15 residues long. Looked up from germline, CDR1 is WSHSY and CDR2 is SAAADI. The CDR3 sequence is CASSEPGTGSYEQYF. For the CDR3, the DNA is TGCGCCAGCAGTGAGCCCGGGACAGGGTCCTACGAGCAGTACTTC.

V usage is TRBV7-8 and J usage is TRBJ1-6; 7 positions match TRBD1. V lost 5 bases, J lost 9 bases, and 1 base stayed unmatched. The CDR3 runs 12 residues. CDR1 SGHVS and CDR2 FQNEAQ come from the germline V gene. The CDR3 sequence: CASSPGGSPLHF. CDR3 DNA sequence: TGTGCCAGCAGCCCAGGGGGTTCACCCCTCCACTTT. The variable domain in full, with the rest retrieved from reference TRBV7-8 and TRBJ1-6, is GAGVSQSPRYKVAKRGQDVALRCDPISGHVSLFWYQQALGQGPEFLTYFQNEAQLDKSGLPSDRFFAERPEGSVSTLKIQRTQQEDSAVYLCASSPGGSPLHFGNGTRLTVT.

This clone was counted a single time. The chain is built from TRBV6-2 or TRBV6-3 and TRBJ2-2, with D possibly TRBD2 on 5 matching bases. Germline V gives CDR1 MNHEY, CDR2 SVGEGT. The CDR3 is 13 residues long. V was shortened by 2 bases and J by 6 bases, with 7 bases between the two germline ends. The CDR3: CASSYREAGELFF. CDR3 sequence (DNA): TGTGCCAGCAGTTACCGGGAAGCCGGGGAGCTGTTTTTT.

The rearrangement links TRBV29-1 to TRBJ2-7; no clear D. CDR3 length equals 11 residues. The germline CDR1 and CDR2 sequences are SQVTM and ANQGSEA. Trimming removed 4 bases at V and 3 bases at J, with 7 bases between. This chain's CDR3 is CSVGLLYEQYF. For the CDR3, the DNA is TGCAGCGTTGGACTTCTCTACGAGCAGTACTTC.

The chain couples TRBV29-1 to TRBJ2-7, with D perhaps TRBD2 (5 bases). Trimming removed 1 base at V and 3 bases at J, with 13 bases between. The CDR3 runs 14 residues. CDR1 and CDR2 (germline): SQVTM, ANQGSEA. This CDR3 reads CSVEVRGLGYEQYF. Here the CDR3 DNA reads TGCAGCGTTGAAGTCCGGGGATTGGGCTACGAGCAGTACTTC.

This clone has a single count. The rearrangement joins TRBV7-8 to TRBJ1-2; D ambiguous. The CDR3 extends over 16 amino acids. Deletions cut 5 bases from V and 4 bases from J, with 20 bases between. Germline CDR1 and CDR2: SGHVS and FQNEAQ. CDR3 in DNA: TGTGCCAGCAGCGAGAACCGGGAGATTGTTATCTATGGCTACACCTTC. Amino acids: CASSENREIVIYGYTF.

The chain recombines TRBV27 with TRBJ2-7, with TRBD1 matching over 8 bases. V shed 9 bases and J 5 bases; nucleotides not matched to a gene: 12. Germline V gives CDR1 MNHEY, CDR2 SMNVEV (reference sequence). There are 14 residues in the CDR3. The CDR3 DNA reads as TGTGCCAGTATTTCCGGGACAGGTTATAACGAGCAGTACTTC. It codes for CASISGTGYNEQYF.

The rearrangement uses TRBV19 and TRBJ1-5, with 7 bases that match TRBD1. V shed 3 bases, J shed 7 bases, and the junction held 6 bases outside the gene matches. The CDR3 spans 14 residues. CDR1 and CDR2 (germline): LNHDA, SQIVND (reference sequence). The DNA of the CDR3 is TGTGCCAGTAGTATCCTGACAGGGCGGCAGCCCCAGCATTTT. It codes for CASSILTGRQPQHF.

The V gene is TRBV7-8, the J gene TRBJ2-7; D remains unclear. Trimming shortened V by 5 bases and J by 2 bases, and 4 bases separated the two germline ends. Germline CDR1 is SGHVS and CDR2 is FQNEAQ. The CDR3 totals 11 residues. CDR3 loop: CASSRTYEQYF. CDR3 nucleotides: TGTGCCAGCAGCCGCACCTACGAGCAGTACTTC.

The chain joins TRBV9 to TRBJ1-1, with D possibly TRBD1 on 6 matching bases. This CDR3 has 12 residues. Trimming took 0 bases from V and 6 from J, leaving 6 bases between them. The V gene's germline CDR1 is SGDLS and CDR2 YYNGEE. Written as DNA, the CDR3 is TGTGCCAGCAGCGTAGGGGGGCCTGAAGCTTTCTTT. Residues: CASSVGGPEAFF.

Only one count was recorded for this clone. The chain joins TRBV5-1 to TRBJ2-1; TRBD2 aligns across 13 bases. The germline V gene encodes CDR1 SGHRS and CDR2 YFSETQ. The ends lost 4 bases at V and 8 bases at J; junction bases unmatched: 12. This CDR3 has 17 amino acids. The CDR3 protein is CASSRTSGSHIGDEQFF. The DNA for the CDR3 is TGCGCCAGCAGCCGGACTAGCGGGAGCCACATCGGGGATGAGCAGTTCTTC.

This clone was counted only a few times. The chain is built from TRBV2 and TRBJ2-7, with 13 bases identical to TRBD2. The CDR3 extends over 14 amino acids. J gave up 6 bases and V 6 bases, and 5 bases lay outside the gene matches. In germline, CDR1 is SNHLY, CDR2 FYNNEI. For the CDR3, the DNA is TGTGCCAGCAGGGGGACTAGCGGGATTGGCGAGCAGTACTTC. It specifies CASRGTSGIGEQYF.

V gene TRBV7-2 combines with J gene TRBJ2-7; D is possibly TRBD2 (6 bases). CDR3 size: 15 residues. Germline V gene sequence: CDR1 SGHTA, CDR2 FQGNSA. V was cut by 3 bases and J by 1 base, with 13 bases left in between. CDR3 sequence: CASSFAGTWSYEQYF. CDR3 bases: TGTGCCAGCAGCTTCGCAGGGACTTGGTCCTACGAGCAGTACTTC.

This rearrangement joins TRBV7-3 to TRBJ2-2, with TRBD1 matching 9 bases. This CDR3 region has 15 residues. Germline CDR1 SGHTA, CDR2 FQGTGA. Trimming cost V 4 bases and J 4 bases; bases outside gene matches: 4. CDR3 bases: TGTGCCAGCAGCTCCTGGGACAGGGTCACCGGGGAGCTGTTTTTT. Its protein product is CASSSWDRVTGELFF.